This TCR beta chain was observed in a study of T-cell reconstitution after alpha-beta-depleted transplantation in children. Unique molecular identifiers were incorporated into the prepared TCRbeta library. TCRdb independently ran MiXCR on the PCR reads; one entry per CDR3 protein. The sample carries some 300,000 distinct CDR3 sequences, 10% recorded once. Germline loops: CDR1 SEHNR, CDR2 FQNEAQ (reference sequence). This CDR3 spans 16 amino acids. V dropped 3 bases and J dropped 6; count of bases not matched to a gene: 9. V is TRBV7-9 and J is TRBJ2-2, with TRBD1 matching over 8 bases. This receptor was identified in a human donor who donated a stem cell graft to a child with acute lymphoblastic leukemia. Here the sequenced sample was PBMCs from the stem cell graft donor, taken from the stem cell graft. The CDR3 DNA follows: TGTGCCAGCAGCTTCGAGAGCCCACAGGGGGCCGGGGAGCTGTTTTTT. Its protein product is CASSFESPQGAGELFF.